This TCR beta chain was recorded in a study of T-cell reconstitution after alpha-beta-depleted transplantation in children. General observations from the study: T cells produced anew were the main source of T-cell counts and diversity one year after transplant.

About this clonotype itself: As yet, its antigen is unknown.

The CDR3 sequence is 14 residues long. With 2 bases removed from V and 2 bases from J, the gap between germline ends came to 9 bases. Germline V gene data show CDR1 as SSHAT and CDR2 as FNYEAQ (reference sequence). Unique molecular identifiers featured in how the TCRbeta library was prepared. Each CDR3 protein gets one entry after TCRdb re-called the PCR reads with MiXCR. The data contain about 76,000 distinct CDR3 sequences, approximately 14% of them singletons. The input for sequencing was PBMCs, mostly from graft donor cells, taken 180 days after TCRalphabeta/CD19-depleted stem cell transplant. The receptor's source is a male patient aged 2-10 years who had a stem cell transplant for acute lymphoblastic leukemia, so the T cells may come from the graft donor. V gene TRBV7-7 combines with J gene TRBJ2-5; D possibly corresponds to TRBD2 (6 bases). Here the CDR3 reads CASSLNGGQETQYF. For the CDR3, the DNA is TGTGCCAGCAGCTTAAATGGGGGGCAAGAGACCCAGTACTTC.